Each of the 3 T cell receptor beta chains below was sequenced from the same sample in a study of blood T cell repertoires in COVID-19. Produced via immunoSEQ multiplex PCR; TCRdb's table is partial and in-frame only. Of under 300,000 clones in the sample, around four fifths are singletons; the top ten hold 1.5% to 2%. Sequencing was carried out using peripheral blood. The origin of the receptors is a man aged 25 to 40 who had recovered from COVID-19.

The genes are TRBV7-2 and TRBJ2-1, with a tentative D call TRBD1 (6 bases). The CDR3 has 14 residues. The V and J ends lost 6 bases and 10 bases respectively, with 19 bases between them. CDR1 SGHTA and CDR2 FQGNSA come from the germline V gene. CDR3 region: CASSRPTGLTEQFF. The CDR3 DNA reads as TGTGCCAGCAGTCGTCCGACAGGACTTACGGAGCAGTTCTTC. The full variable domain, completed using reference TRBV7-2 and TRBJ2-1, is GAGVSQSPSNKVTEKGKDVELRCDPISGHTALYWYRQSLGQGLEFLIYFQGNSAPDKSGLPSDRFSAERTGGSVSTLTIQRTQQEDSAVYLCASSRPTGLTEQFFGPGTRLTVL.

This clone was recorded many times. This chain joins TRBV14 and TRBJ2-7; a possible D gene is TRBD2 (6 bases). This CDR3 has 14 amino acids. V lost 4 bases, J lost 7 bases, and 17 bases lay in between. The germline V gene encodes CDR1 SGHDN and CDR2 FVKESK. CDR3 nucleotides: TGTGCCAGCAGCCCCGGGAGTCTGGCTCGGGAGCAGTACTTC. This sequence encodes CASSPGSLAREQYF. The full variable domain, its missing parts supplied by reference TRBV14 and TRBJ2-7, is EAGVTQFPSHSVIEKGQTVTLRCDPISGHDNLYWYRRVMGKEIKFLLHFVKESKQDESGMPNNRFLAERTGGTYSTLKVQPAELEDSGVYFCASSPGSLAREQYFGPGTRLTVT.

The chain uses TRBV12-3 or TRBV12-4 and TRBJ1-4; perhaps TRBD1 as D (6 bases). The ends were cut back, 3 bases at V and 6 bases at J, with 8 bases in the middle. This CDR3 comprises 13 residues. The CDR3 sequence is CASSFRQDEKLFF. The CDR3, as DNA: TGTGCCAGCAGTTTCCGACAGGATGAAAAACTGTTTTTT.